This TCR beta chain was identified during a study of T cell repertoires in cytomegalovirus infection. CDR1 is SGHTA, CDR2 FQGTGA, per germline. This CDR3 has 14 residues. V lost 5 bases to trimming and J lost 4 bases; unmatched junction nucleotides: 7. TCRdb re-derived calls from the reads in MiXCR, one entry per CDR3 protein. The sample holds 740,000 or so distinct CDR3 sequences, about a third seen once. This clonotype was seen ten or more times. The clonotype originates from a human donor in good health (CMV status not recorded). Some clones in this sample may be carry-over from other donors' samples. The V and J genes are TRBV7-3 and TRBJ1-1, with 7 bases lining up with TRBD1. Specimen: PBMCs. CDR3 nucleotide sequence: TGTGCCAGCAGCCCTCAGGGGGTTGGCACTGAAGCTTTCTTT. Its protein is CASSPQGVGTEAFF.